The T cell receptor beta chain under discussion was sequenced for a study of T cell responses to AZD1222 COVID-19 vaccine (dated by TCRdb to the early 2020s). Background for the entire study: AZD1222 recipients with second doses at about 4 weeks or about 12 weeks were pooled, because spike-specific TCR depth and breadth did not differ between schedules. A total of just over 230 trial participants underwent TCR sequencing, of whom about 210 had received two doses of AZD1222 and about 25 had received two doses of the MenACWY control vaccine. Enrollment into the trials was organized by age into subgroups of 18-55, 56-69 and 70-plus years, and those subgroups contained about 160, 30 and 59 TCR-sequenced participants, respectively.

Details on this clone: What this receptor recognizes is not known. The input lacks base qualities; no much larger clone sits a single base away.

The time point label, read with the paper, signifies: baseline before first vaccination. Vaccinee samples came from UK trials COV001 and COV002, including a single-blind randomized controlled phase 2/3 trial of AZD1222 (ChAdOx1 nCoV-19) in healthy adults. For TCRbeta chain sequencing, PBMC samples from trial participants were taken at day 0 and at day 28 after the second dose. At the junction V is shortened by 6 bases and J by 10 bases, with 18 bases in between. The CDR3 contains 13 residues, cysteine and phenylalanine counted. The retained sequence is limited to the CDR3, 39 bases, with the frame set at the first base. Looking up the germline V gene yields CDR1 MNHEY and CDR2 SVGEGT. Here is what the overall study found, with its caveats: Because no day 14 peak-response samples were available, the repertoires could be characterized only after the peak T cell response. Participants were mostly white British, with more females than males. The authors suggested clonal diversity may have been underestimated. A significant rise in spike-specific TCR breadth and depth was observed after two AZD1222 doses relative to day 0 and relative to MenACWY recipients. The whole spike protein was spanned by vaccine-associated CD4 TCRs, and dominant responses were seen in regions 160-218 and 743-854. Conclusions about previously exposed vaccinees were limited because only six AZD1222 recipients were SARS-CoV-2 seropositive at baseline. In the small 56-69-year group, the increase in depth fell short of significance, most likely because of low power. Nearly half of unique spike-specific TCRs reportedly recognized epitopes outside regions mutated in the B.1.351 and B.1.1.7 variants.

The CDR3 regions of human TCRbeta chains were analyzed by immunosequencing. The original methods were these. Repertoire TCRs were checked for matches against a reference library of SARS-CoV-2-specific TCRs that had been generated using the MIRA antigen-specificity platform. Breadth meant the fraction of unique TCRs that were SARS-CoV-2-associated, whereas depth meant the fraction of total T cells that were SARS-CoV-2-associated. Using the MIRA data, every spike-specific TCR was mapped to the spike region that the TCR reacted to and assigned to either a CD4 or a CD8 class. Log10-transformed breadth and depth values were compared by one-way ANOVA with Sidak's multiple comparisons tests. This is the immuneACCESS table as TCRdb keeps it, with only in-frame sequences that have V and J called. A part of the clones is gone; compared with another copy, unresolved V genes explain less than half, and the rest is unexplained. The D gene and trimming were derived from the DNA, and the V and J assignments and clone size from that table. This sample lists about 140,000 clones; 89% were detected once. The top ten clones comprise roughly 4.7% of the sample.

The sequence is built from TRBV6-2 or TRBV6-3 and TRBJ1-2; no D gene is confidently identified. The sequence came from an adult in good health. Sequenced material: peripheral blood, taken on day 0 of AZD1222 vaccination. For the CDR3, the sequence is CASSLGPRADYTF. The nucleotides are TGTGCCAGCAGCCTCGGTCCTCGAGCGGACTACACCTTC.